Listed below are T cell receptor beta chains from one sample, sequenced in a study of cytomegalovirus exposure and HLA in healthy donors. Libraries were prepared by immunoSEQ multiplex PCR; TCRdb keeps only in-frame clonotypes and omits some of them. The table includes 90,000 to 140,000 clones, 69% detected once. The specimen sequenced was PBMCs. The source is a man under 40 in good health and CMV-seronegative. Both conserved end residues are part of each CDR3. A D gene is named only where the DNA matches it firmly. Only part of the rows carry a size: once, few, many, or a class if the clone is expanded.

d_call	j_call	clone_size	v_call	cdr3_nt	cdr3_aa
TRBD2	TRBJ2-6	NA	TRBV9	TGTGCCAGCAGCGGCTGGGAGGGAGAGAACTCTGGGGCCAACGTCCTGACTTTC	CASSGWEGENSGANVLTF
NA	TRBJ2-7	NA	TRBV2	TGTGCCAGCAGTGAAGGGGCGCTGGGCTACGAGCAGTACTTC	CASSEGALGYEQYF
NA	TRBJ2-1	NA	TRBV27	TGTGCCAGCAGTTTATCAGGGGATGAGCAGTTCTTC	CASSLSGDEQFF
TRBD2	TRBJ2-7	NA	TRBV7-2	TGTGCCAGCAGCTCCATGGGGAGGGATACCTACGAGCAGTACTTC	CASSSMGRDTYEQYF
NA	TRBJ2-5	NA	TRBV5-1	TGCGCCAGCAGCCGACAAAGTGGAGAGACCCAGTACTTC	CASSRQSGETQYF
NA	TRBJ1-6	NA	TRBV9	TGTGCCAGCAGCGTAGTAAGCACTCTCGGTTCACCCCTCCACTTT	CASSVVSTLGSPLHF
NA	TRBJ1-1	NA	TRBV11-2	TGTGCCAGCAGCTTAGTAGTAGGACTCCGTAACACTGAAGCTTTCTTT	CASSLVVGLRNTEAFF
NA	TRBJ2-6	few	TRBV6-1	TGTGCCAGCAGTCTCTCTGGGGCCAACGTCCTGACTTTC	CASSLSGANVLTF
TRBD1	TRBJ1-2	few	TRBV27	TGTGCCAGCAGTTTAAGGGGGCCCAGGGGGAATCTGGACTATGGCTACACCTTC	CASSLRGPRGNLDYGYTF
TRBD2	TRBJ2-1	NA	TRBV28	TGTGCCAGCAGTTCACCCCCCCGGGCGGGAGGGCCTGTGCAGTTCTTC	CASSSPPRAGGPVQFF
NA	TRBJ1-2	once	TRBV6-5	TGTGCCAGCAGTTACAGTCCCCGTATGACGGGGAATGGCTACACCTTC	CASSYSPRMTGNGYTF
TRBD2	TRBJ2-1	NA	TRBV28	TGTGCCAGCGGACTAGGGGTATATGAGCAGTTCTTC	CASGLGVYEQFF
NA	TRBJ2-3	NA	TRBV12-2	TGTGCAAGTCGCTTAGCTCGCGGGGCCCCCGATACGCAGTATTTT	CASRLARGAPDTQYF
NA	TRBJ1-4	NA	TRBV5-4	TGTGCCAGCAGCCCAGGACCAGGGGCAACTAATGAAAAACTGTTTTTT	CASSPGPGATNEKLFF
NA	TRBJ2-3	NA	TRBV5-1	TGCGCCAGCAGCCCCGGACACCACACAGATACGCAGTATTTT	CASSPGHHTDTQYF
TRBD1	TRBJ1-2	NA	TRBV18	TGTGCCAGCTCACCTACGAGAGGGGGCGAAGGCTACACCTTC	CASSPTRGGEGYTF
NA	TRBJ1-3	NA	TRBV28	TGTGCCAGCAGTTTGGGGGGTTCGGTTGCCAACACCATATATTTT	CASSLGGSVANTIYF
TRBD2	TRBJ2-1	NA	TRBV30	TGTGCCTGGAGGCTAAGTTGGACTAGCGCAAATGAGCAGTTCTTC	CAWRLSWTSANEQFF
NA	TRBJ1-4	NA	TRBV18	TGTGCCAGCTCACCTCGTCGTGCAACTAATGAAAAACTGTTTTTT	CASSPRRATNEKLFF